The clone carrying this T cell receptor beta chain was counted once. Its antigen is not known. The data originate from a study of post-analysis software for immune sequencing data. Findings and limits, study-wide: Four to six TRBV segments were significantly more frequent in patients than in controls. TRBV5-6, TRBV5-1 and TRBV20-1 were among these segments.

The library was made from cDNA and included unique molecular identifiers. TCRdb called the PCR reads again in MiXCR, with one record for every CDR3 protein. The table has about 560,000 distinct CDR3 sequences, around 44% seen once. Trimming left V 0 bases short and J 5 bases short, with 13 bases between. From germline, CDR1 is MNHEY and CDR2 SVGAGI. The CDR3 has 15 residues. This sequence joins TRBV6-5 and TRBJ1-2; the D is unclear. This TCR was sampled from a girl between 5 and 17 years old with multiple sclerosis. The source material was blood. The CDR3 is CASSYSAGSQYGYTF. The CDR3 DNA is TGTGCCAGCAGTTACTCGGCGGGGAGTCAGTATGGCTACACCTTC.